This T cell receptor beta chain emerged from a study of blood T cell repertoires in COVID-19. Study context: The United States, Italy and Spain supplied acute and convalescent COVID-19 samples. Nucleic acid was either cDNA or gDNA, and it came from T cells, B-cell-depleted T cells, or PBMCs.

J was trimmed by 4 bases and V by 0 bases; bases with no gene match: 6. Germline V gene lookup returns CDR1 LNHNV and CDR2 YYDKDF (reference sequence). The CDR3 sequence is 15 residues long. In the source study's methods: The authors estimated nucleated cell counts from reference gene primer amplification. Repertoires were generated with immunoSEQ multiplex PCR, while TCRdb's copy carries only in-frame clones and drops some. The D gene and trimming were derived from the DNA, and the V and J assignments and clone size from that table. This repertoire shows about 180,000 clones, around 85% found once; its top ten account for about a tenth.

This TCR was recovered from a human donor with active or convalescent COVID-19. The donor label of this sample is uncertain. The chain employs TRBV15 and TRBJ2-7, with TRBD2 matching over 7 bases. Sequenced sample: peripheral blood. CDR3 coding DNA: TGTGCCACCAGCAGAGAGCGGGAGATGAATTACGAGCAGTACTTC. Translated, it gives CATSREREMNYEQYF.